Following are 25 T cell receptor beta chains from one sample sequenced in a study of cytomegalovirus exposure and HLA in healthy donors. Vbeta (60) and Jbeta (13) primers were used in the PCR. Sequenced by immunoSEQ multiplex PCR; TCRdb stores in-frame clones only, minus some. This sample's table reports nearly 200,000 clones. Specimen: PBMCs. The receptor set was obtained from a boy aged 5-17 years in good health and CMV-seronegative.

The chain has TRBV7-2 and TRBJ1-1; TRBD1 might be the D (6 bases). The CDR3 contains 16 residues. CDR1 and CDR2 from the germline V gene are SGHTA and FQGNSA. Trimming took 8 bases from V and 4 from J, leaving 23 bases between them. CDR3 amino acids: CASRTGHQTRSTEAFF. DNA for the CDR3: TGTGCCAGCCGGACGGGACACCAGACTCGAAGCACTGAAGCTTTCTTT.

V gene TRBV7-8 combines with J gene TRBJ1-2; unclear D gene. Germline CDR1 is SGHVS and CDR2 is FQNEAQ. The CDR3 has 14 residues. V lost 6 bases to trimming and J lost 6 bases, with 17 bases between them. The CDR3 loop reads CASRENMEAHGYTF. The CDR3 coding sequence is TGTGCCAGCAGGGAGAATATGGAGGCCCATGGCTACACCTTC.

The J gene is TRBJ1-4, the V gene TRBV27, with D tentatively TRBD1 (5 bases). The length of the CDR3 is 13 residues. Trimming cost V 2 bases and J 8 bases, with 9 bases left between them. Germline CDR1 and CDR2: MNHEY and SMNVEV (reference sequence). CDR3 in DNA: TGTGCCAGCAGTTTAGCTCCAGGGGAAAAACTGTTTTTT. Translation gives CASSLAPGEKLFF.

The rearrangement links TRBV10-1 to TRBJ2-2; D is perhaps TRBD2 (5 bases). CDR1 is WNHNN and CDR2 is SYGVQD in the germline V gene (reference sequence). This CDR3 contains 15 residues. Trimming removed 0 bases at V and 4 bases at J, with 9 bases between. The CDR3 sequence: CASSESFGGTGELFF. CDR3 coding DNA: TGCGCCAGCAGTGAGTCATTTGGAGGCACCGGGGAGCTGTTTTTT.

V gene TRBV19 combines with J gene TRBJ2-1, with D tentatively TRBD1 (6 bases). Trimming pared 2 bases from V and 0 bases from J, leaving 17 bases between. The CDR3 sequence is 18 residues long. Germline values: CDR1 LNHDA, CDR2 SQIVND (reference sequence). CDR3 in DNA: TGTGCCAGTAGTATATTGGGTGGGACATACTCCTCCTACAATGAGCAGTTCTTC. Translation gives CASSILGGTYSSYNEQFF.

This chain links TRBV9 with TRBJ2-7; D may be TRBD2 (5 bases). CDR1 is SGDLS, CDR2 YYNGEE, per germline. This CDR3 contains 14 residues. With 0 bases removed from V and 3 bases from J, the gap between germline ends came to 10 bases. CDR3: CASSVGGRNYEQYF. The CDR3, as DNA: TGTGCCAGCAGCGTAGGCGGGCGGAACTACGAGCAGTACTTC. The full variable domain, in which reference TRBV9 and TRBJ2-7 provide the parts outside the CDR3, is DSGVTQTPKHLITATGQRVTLRCSPRSGDLSVYWYQQSLDQGLQFLIQYYNGEERAKGNILERFSAQQFPDLHSELNLSSLELGDSALYFCASSVGGRNYEQYFGPGTRLTVT.

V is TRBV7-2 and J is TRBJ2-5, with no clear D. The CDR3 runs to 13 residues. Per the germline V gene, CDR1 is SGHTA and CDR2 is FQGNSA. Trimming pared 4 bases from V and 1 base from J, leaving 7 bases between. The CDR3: CASSSLFQETQYF. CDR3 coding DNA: TGTGCCAGCAGCTCCTTATTCCAAGAGACCCAGTACTTC.

CDR3 sequence: CASRPGQGHYEQYF. The CDR3 coding sequence is TGTGCCAGCAGACCAGGACAGGGGCACTACGAGCAGTACTTC. The rearrangement uses TRBV6-5 and TRBJ2-7; 9 bases are a match to TRBD1. The CDR3 runs 14 residues. Germline-derived CDR1 and CDR2 are MNHEY and SVGAGI. The V and J ends lost 6 bases and 3 bases, in that order; junction bases with no gene match: 6.

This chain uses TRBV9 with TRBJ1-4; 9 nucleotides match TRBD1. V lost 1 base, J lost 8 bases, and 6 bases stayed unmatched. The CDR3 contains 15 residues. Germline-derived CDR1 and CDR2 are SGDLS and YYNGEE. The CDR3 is CASSVRDRDGEKLFF. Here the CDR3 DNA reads TGTGCCAGCAGCGTAAGGGACAGGGATGGAGAAAAACTGTTTTTT. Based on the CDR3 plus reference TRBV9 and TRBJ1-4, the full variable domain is DSGVTQTPKHLITATGQRVTLRCSPRSGDLSVYWYQQSLDQGLQFLIQYYNGEERAKGNILERFSAQQFPDLHSELNLSSLELGDSALYFCASSVRDRDGEKLFFGSGTQLSVL.

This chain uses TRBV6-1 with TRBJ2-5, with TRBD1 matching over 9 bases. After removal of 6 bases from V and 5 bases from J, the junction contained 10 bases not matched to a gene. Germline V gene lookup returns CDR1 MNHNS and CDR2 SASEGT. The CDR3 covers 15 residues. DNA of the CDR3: TGTGCCAGCAGCCGATTAAACGGACAGGGGGAGACCCAGTACTTC. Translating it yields CASSRLNGQGETQYF.

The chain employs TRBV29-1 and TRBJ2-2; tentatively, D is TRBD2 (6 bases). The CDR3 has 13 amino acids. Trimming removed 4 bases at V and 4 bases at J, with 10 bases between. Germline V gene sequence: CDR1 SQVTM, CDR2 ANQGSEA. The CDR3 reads CSVAIGGTGELFF. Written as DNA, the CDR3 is TGCAGCGTTGCGATCGGGGGCACCGGGGAGCTGTTTTTT.

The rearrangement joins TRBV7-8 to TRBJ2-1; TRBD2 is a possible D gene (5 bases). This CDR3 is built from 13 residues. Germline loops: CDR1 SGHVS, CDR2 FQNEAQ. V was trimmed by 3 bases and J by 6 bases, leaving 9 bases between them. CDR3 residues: CASSLSGSNEQFF. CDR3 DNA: TGTGCCAGCAGCTTGAGTGGGAGCAATGAGCAGTTCTTC.

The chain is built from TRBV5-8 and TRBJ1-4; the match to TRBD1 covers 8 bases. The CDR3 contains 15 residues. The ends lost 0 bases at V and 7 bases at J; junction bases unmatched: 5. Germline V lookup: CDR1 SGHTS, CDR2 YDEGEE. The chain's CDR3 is CASSLVRGRSEKLFF. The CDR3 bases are TGTGCCAGCAGCTTGGTCAGGGGGCGGAGTGAAAAACTGTTTTTT.

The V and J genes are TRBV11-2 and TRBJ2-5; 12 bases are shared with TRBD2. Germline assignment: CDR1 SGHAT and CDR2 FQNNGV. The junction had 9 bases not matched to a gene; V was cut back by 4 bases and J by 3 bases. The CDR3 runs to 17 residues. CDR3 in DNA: TGTGCCAGCAGCTGGGGTTCTAGCGGGGGGGCGGAAGAGACCCAGTACTTC. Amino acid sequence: CASSWGSSGGAEETQYF. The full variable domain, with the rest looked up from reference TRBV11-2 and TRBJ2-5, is EAGVAQSPRYKIIEKRQSVAFWCNPISGHATLYWYQQILGQGPKLLIQFQNNGVVDDSQLPKDRFSAERLKGVDSTLKIQPAKLEDSAVYLCASSWGSSGGAEETQYFGPGTRLLVL.

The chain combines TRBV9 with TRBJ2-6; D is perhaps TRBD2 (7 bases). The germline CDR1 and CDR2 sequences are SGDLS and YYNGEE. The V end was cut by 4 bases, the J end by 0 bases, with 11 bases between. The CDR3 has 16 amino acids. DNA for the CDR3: TGTGCCAGCAGCCCTCGGGGGGCCTCTGGGGCCAACGTCCTGACTTTC. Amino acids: CASSPRGASGANVLTF.

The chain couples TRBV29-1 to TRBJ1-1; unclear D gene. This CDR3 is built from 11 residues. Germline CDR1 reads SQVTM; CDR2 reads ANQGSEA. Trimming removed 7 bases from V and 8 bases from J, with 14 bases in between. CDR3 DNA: TGCAGCGGCCGTGATGGCCTCGAAGCTTTCTTT. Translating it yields CSGRDGLEAFF.

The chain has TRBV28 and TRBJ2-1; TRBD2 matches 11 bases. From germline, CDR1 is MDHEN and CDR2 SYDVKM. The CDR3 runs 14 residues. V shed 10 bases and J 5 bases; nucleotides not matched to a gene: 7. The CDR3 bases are TGTGCCACCATTAGCGGGGGGGCCCACAATGAGCAGTTCTTC. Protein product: CATISGGAHNEQFF.

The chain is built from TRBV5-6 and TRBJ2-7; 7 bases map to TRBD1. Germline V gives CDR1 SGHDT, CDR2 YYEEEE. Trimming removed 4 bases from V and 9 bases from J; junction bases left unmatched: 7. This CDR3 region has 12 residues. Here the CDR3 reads CASSQGQAGQYF. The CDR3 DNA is TGTGCCAGCAGCCAAGGACAGGCGGGGCAGTACTTC.

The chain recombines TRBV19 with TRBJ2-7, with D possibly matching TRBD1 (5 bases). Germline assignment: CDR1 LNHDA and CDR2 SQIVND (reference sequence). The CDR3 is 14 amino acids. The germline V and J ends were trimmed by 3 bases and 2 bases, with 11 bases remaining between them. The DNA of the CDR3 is TGTGCCAGTAGTATGGGGCGGCAGACCTACGAGCAGTACTTC. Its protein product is CASSMGRQTYEQYF.

The CDR3 protein is CASSTLQGMVHYGYTF. The CDR3 coding sequence is TGTGCCAGCAGCACATTACAGGGAATGGTGCACTATGGCTACACCTTC. The genes are TRBV21-1 and TRBJ1-2; no check of the table's D call, TRBD1, against the DNA was made. TRBV21-1 is flagged as a pseudogene. CDR3 size: 16 residues.

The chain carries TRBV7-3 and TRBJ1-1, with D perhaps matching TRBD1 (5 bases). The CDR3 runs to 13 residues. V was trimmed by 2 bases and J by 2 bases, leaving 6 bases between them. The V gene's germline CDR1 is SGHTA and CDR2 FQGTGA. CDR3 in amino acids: CASSLGTNTEAFF. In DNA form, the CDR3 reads TGTGCCAGCAGCTTAGGGACTAACACTGAAGCTTTCTTT.

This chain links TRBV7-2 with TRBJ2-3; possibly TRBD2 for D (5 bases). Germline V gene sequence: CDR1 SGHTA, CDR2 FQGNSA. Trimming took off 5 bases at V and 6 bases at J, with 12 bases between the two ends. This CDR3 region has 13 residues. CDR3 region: CASSPRPGDTQYF. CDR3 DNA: TGTGCCAGCAGCCCACGGCCGGGGGATACGCAGTATTTT. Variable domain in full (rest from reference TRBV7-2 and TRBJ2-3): GAGVSQSPSNKVTEKGKDVELRCDPISGHTALYWYRQSLGQGLEFLIYFQGNSAPDKSGLPSDRFSAERTGGSVSTLTIQRTQQEDSAVYLCASSPRPGDTQYFGPGTRLTVL.

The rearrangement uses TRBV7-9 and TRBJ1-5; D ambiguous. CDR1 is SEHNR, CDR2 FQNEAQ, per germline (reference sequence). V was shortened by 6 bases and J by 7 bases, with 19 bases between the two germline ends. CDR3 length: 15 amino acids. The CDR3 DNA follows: TGTGCCAGCAGTTCCTCGCTCCAAAGCGGGCAGCCCCAGCATTTT. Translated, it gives CASSSSLQSGQPQHF.

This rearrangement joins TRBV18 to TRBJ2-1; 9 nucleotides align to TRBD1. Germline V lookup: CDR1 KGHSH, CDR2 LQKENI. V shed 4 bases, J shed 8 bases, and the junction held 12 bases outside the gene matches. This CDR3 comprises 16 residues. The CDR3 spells CASSRSLDRGIDEQFF. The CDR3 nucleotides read TGTGCCAGCTCACGTTCTCTCGACAGGGGGATTGATGAGCAGTTCTTC.

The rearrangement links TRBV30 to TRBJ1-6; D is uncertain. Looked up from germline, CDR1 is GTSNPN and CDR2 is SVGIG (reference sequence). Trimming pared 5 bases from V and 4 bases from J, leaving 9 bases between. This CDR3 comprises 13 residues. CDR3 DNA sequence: TGTGCCTGGGGAACGGGATATAATTCACCCCTCCACTTT. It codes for CAWGTGYNSPLHF.